This T cell receptor (beta chain) was found in a study of OX40 agonist ivuxolimab in advanced cancers. The study in broad terms: The costimulatory receptor OX40 (CD134) was targeted by ivuxolimab, a fully human IgG2 agonistic monoclonal antibody. Intravenous ivuxolimab was administered to patients every 2 weeks at six dose levels: 0.01, 0.1, 0.3, 1.5, 3 and 10 mg/kg. Among the roughly 54 dose-escalation patients, approximately 20 had hepatocellular carcinoma, some 15 melanoma, 9 renal cell carcinoma and 9 head and neck cancer. In the dose-escalation cohort, roughly 80% of patients were male, and the mean age was about 55 years, with a range of roughly 23 to 85. Prior anti-PD-1, anti-PD-L1 or anti-CTLA-4 therapy was permitted, and checkpoint inhibitors had been received by under 50% of dose-escalation patients. Partial responses occurred in three dose-escalation patients, of whom one had hepatocellular carcinoma and two had cutaneous melanoma. The point of sequencing TCRbeta in the periphery was to test whether ivuxolimab changed TCR sequence diversity and drove clonal T-cell expansion. The monotherapy dose-escalation portion (N of about 50 patients) of the phase I ivuxolimab trial is reported in the paper.

A few counts support this clone. Its antigen remains unidentified. Qualities for individual bases were not recorded, and no much larger clone is one base off. Overall results and qualifications from the work: Low levels of normalized T-cell clonal expansion were also seen in some patients who did not respond. At doses of 0.1 to 3.0 mg/kg, clonal expansion of both CD4+ and CD8+ blood T cells was observed from baseline to week 6. After ivuxolimab, expanded clones were on average more numerous among CD8+ T cells than among CD4+ T cells. The antigen specificity of the clonally expanded peripheral T cells was not determined. In the 0.1-3.0 mg/kg groups, partial responders were among the patients with the lowest normalized peripheral clonal expansion, particularly in CD8+ T cells.

For sequencing of the TCRbeta CDR3 region, genomic DNA was extracted from the sorted cells. The immunoSEQ Assay was used to sequence the TCRbeta CDR3 regions. Held by TCRdb, this immuneACCESS table contains in-frame sequences only and omits some clones. Under half of the omission traces to an unresolved V gene where checked; the cause of the rest is unknown. Recorded for this sample are about 80,000 clones; around 87% of them occurred a single time. The ten largest clones take up 0.32% of the sample. The trial excluded patients who had a history of autoimmune disease or who were on systemic immunosuppression. In every dose cohort, peripheral blood was drawn for TCR sequencing at baseline, cycle 4 day 1, and cycle 7 day 1. Samples came from an open-label, multicenter, first-in-human phase I dose-escalation trial of ivuxolimab. Adults with locally advanced or metastatic head and neck squamous cell, hepatocellular, melanoma or renal cell carcinoma were enrolled in the trial. CD4+ and CD8+ T cells were sorted separately from peripheral blood before TCR sequencing.

CDR1 and CDR2 (LNHDA, SQIVND) derive from the germline V gene (reference sequence). At the junction V is shortened by 3 bases and J by 3 bases, with 9 bases in between. The CDR3 starts with the cysteine, ends with the phenylalanine, and has 14 residues. Left in the record is the CDR3 DNA by itself, 42 bases read in frame from the first base. The chain employs TRBV19 and TRBJ1-5; possibly the D gene is TRBD1, per 6 matching bases. Specimen: CD4+ or CD8+ T cells sorted from blood, collected in a trial of the OX40 agonist ivuxolimab. This TCR was recovered from an adult with an advanced solid tumor such as melanoma, head and neck, liver or kidney cancer. Here the CDR3 is given as CASSIGGANQPQHF. The DNA reads TGTGCCAGTAGTATCGGGGGGGCCAATCAGCCCCAGCATTTT.